This T cell receptor beta chain was obtained from a study of identical twins (dated by TCRdb to 2015 to 2016). Context from the whole study: To test whether fetal clonotypes persist, the study used deep sequencing on TCR alpha and beta repertoires from monozygotic twins, unrelated adults of various ages, and cord blood. To rule out contamination, the twin experiments were replicated at different times with different library preparation protocols.

General conclusions and limits of the study: Fewer insertions were carried by abundant cord blood beta clonotypes, a similar but weaker trend appeared in young adult naive repertoires, and no such trend appeared in memory repertoires. Zero-insertion analyses could be partly confounded by invariant T cells such as MAIT and iNKT, though diverse VJ usage argued against such confounding for most clonotypes. Out-of-frame TCR alpha sequences shared between twins showed an excess of low generation-probability sequences compared with coincidental sharing between unrelated individuals. Conclusions relied on cross-sectional statistical analysis, since the same donors could not be followed over many years. Recombination models systematically underestimated out-of-frame TCR alpha sharing in monozygotic twins but agreed with sharing between unrelated individuals. Excess twin sharing in beta out-of-frame sequences was weaker because fewer shared sequences lowered the signal-to-noise ratio.

In the case of this clonotype: Its recognized antigen is unknown. No qualities accompany the bases; no much larger clone lies one base away.

Only healthy Caucasian donors were included. The twin cohort consisted of three pairs of female monozygotic twins, all aged roughly 18 to 30 years. Positive isolation kits from Invitrogen were used to isolate CD4+ and CD8+ T cell populations. The germline V gene (reference sequence) gives CDR1 as DFQATT and CDR2 as SNEGSKA. The CDR3 sequence holds 15 residues, the cysteine and phenylalanine included. The CDR3 DNA has 45 bases and is translated from base 1. Relative to germline, V is 3 bases shorter and J is 5 bases shorter, with 17 bases between their ends. The library was produced with 5' RACE. Sequencing was carried out with an Illumina HiSeq 2000. Template switching introduced a universal primer binding site; the final cDNA contained a unique molecular identifier, enabling accurate counting of TCR cDNA molecules. Specific primers in the conserved constant-segment region were used to synthesize first-strand cDNA for the TCR alpha and beta chains. Each cDNA library was double barcoded, with a SMART-Mk sample barcode plus Illumina barcodes, to control for contamination. TruSeq adapter sequences and Illumina sample barcodes were added in two successive PCR steps. TCR alpha and beta cDNA libraries were sequenced on the Illumina HiSeq platform with custom primers. In the authors' own workflow: Unique molecular identifiers were extracted from raw reads with MiGEC, and CDR3 positions were determined with MiXCR. For each individual, recombination models were inferred using an EM algorithm with the repgenHMM and IGoR tools. The analysis of shared clonotypes was done with the tcR package in R, with sharing normalized by the product of cloneset sizes. To study raw recombination free of thymic and clonal selection effects, out-of-frame nonproductive sequences were analyzed. In-frame beta chains were kept once TCRdb had trimmed the public reads at Q25 with fastp and called clones with MiXCR. Each CDR3 protein gets just one entry, which takes the most common genes and DNA from the rows behind it. The V and J calls reflect TCRdb's pipeline rather than the authors' work. This sample holds about 530,000 distinct CDR3 sequences; roughly 15% were observed only once. 0.44% of the sample goes to the ten largest clones.

These same data were also listed under a study on yellow fever vaccine responses in identical twins. The second study's authors report: According to the authors, the vaccine-induced T cell response in identical twins seemed to be partly convergent and partly specific to each individual. Focusing on identical twins, the study followed the T cell clones that responded to the vaccine, and did so with precision.

Input material: CD4+ T cells sorted from blood. The chain is made from TRBV20-1 and TRBJ1-5; the D gene is possibly TRBD1, with 5 bases matching. The clonotype was recovered from a woman in her late teens or twenties in good health. The DNA sequence is given as TGCAGTGCTAGTTTCGGGGACCGACCTGATCAGCCCCAGCATTTT. Protein translation: CSASFGDRPDQPQHF.